Below, 17 T cell receptor beta chains from the same sample are listed, as sequenced in a study of cytomegalovirus exposure and HLA in healthy donors. PCR employed 60 Vbeta and 13 Jbeta primers. TCRdb keeps only in-frame clones here, not all; method: immunoSEQ multiplex PCR. The sample table sets out 200,000 to 250,000 clones. Sequencing was done on a sample of PBMCs. These receptors all stem from a girl aged 2 to 10 in good health and CMV-seropositive.

This chain links TRBV29-1 with TRBJ2-7, with TRBD2 as a possible D gene (5 bases). Per the germline V gene, CDR1 is SQVTM and CDR2 is ANQGSEA. V lost 6 bases, J lost 4 bases, and 10 bases lay in between. CDR3 length: 11 residues. CDR3 sequence: CSVPGGYEQYF. The CDR3 DNA follows: TGCAGCGTACCCGGAGGTTACGAGCAGTACTTC.

The chain combines TRBV29-1 with TRBJ2-3; TRBD2 might be the D (6 bases). Germline V gene sequence: CDR1 SQVTM, CDR2 ANQGSEA. The length of the CDR3 is 12 residues. V was clipped by 3 bases and J by 6 bases, with 10 bases between them. CDR3 sequence reads: CSVDEGRDTQYF. The CDR3 region has the DNA TGCAGCGTTGACGAGGGGAGGGATACGCAGTATTTT.

CDR3 sequence (DNA): TGTGCCAGCAGCTTAGCGGCGGGAGGGTCTGATACGCAGTATTTT. Amino acids: CASSLAAGGSDTQYF. The J gene is TRBJ2-3, the V gene TRBV7-9, with 9 positions matching TRBD2. This CDR3 is 15 amino acids long. V shed 0 bases, J shed 6 bases, and the junction held 4 bases outside the gene matches. Germline loops: CDR1 SEHNR, CDR2 FQNEAQ (reference sequence).

This chain uses TRBV27 with TRBJ2-7, with TRBD1 matching 9 bases. The CDR3 is 15 amino acids. Germline loops: CDR1 MNHEY, CDR2 SMNVEV (reference sequence). The trim removed 8 bases at V and 2 bases at J, leaving 10 bases unmatched. In DNA, the CDR3 is TGTGCCAGCTCCCCTTGGGGACAGGGTACCTACGAGCAGTACTTC. The encoded protein is CASSPWGQGTYEQYF.

The chain has TRBV30 and TRBJ2-5, with D perhaps matching TRBD1 (6 bases). Germline assignment: CDR1 GTSNPN and CDR2 SVGIG (reference sequence). CDR3 length equals 14 residues. V shed 3 bases and J shed 5 bases, with 16 bases lying between them. The CDR3, as DNA: TGTGCCTGGAGGGGGACACCTCCGCGGGAGACCCAGTACTTC. Translation gives CAWRGTPPRETQYF.

This chain joins TRBV27 and TRBJ2-7; D is possibly TRBD2 (6 bases). This CDR3 comprises 14 residues. V shed 3 bases and J shed 5 bases, with 14 bases lying between them. The germline V gene encodes CDR1 MNHEY and CDR2 SMNVEV (reference sequence). CDR3 sequence: CASSFLGSRDEQYF. Written as DNA, the CDR3 is TGTGCCAGCAGTTTTCTCGGGAGTCGAGACGAGCAGTACTTC.

The rearrangement uses TRBV27 and TRBJ2-3; TRBD1 is a possible D gene (5 bases). This CDR3 is built from 16 residues. V lost 2 bases and J 11 bases, leaving 23 bases between the germline ends. CDR1 is MNHEY and CDR2 is SMNVEV in the germline V gene (reference sequence). CDR3 region: CASSLGSGPQGPLQYF. The CDR3 nucleotides read TGTGCCAGCAGTTTAGGCTCCGGGCCTCAGGGCCCGTTGCAGTATTTT.

V and J are TRBV18 and TRBJ1-2; possible D gene TRBD1, 6 bases. CDR3 length equals 18 residues. Trimming shortened V by 2 bases and J by 3 bases, and 22 bases separated the two germline ends. Germline CDR1 is KGHSH and CDR2 is LQKENI. CDR3 region: CASSPLGTGPGKDYGYTF. DNA for the CDR3: TGTGCCAGCTCACCATTGGGAACAGGGCCCGGGAAAGACTATGGCTACACCTTC.

The rearrangement joins TRBV28 to TRBJ2-7, with a possible D match to TRBD2 (5 bases). Germline V CDR1 and CDR2: MDHEN, SYDVKM. This CDR3 has 15 residues. Trimming shortened V by 2 bases and J by 3 bases, and 14 bases separated the two germline ends. CDR3 sequence reads: CASSLPFGGHYEQYF. Written as DNA, the CDR3 is TGTGCCAGCAGTTTACCCTTCGGAGGCCACTACGAGCAGTACTTC.

CDR3 region: CASSIRSTGEAYEQYF. CDR3 nucleotide sequence: TGTGCCAGTAGTATAAGGTCGACAGGGGAAGCCTACGAGCAGTACTTC. The V and J genes are TRBV19 and TRBJ2-7; 8 nucleotides line up with TRBD1. Germline V gene data show CDR1 as LNHDA and CDR2 as SQIVND (reference sequence). The length of the CDR3 is 16 residues. V shed 2 bases and J 2 bases; nucleotides not matched to a gene: 8.

This chain links TRBV7-2 with TRBJ2-3; TRBD1 might be the D (6 bases). Germline-derived CDR1 and CDR2 are SGHTA and FQGNSA. This CDR3 region has 19 residues. V shed 0 bases and J shed 3 bases, with 22 bases lying between them. This CDR3 reads CASSLARRGQPTRTDTQYF. CDR3 sequence (DNA): TGTGCCAGCAGCTTAGCTAGGAGAGGACAGCCCACTAGAACAGATACGCAGTATTTT.

The chain links TRBV2 to TRBJ2-1; 9 bases are shared with TRBD2. Losses at the gene ends were 6 bases for V and 7 bases for J; bases not matched to a gene: 16. The CDR3 is 17 amino acids. Germline CDR1 reads SNHLY; CDR2 reads FYNNEI. In nucleotides, the CDR3 is TGTGCCAGCAGATCAGGATTTAGCGGGAGCTGGCGGAATGAGCAGTTCTTC. Protein: CASRSGFSGSWRNEQFF.

The chain has TRBV7-9 and TRBJ1-1; D is perhaps TRBD1 (5 bases). Germline V gene sequence: CDR1 SEHNR, CDR2 FQNEAQ (reference sequence). There are 15 residues in the CDR3. V lost 4 bases and J 2 bases, leaving 14 bases between the germline ends. CDR3 sequence reads: CASSSLDSFNTEAFF. DNA of the CDR3: TGTGCCAGCAGCTCCCTAGACAGCTTCAACACTGAAGCTTTCTTT.

Comment on this clone: The identical CDR3 is also encoded by other nucleotide sequences in the sample. V usage is TRBV5-6 and J usage is TRBJ1-5, with TRBD1 as a possible D gene (6 bases). V lost 2 bases and J 5 bases, leaving 8 bases between the germline ends. Looked up from germline, CDR1 is SGHDT and CDR2 is YYEEEE. CDR3 length equals 13 residues. This chain's CDR3 is CASSLAGDQPQHF. The CDR3 coding sequence is TGTGCCAGCAGCTTAGCAGGGGATCAGCCCCAGCATTTT.

CDR3 nucleotide sequence: TGTGCCAGCAGTTTATTCTCGGGGGGTGGGACAGGACCCCAGCCCCAGCATTTT. Encoded protein: CASSLFSGGGTGPQPQHF. The V gene is TRBV28, the J gene TRBJ1-5, with 8 bases lining up with TRBD1. Germline CDR1 MDHEN, CDR2 SYDVKM. Trimming cost V 1 base and J 7 bases; bases outside gene matches: 15. This CDR3 region has 18 residues.

V is TRBV28 and J is TRBJ2-3, with 9 bases that match TRBD1. This CDR3 is built from 16 residues. V lost 5 bases and J lost 0; bases outside the gene matches: 6. Germline values: CDR1 MDHEN, CDR2 SYDVKM. The CDR3 DNA reads as TGTGCCAGCAGTCCCGGGACAGGGACTAGCACAGATACGCAGTATTTT. It specifies CASSPGTGTSTDTQYF.

The chain carries TRBV27 and TRBJ2-5, with TRBD2 matching over 8 bases. The better agreement between TRBJ2-7 and the DNA end casts doubt on the J call. Germline V lookup: CDR1 MNHEY, CDR2 SMNVEV (reference sequence). CDR3 length: 16 residues. The CDR3 nucleotides read TGTGCCAGCAGTTTAGGGTCATGGGCGGGAGGATACGAGCAGTACTTC. Its protein product is CASSLGSWAGGYEQYF.